Sequencing of this T cell receptor beta chain was carried out in a study of monozygotic twins with inflammatory bowel disease. The length of the CDR3 is 15 residues. Per germline, CDR1 MGHDK and CDR2 SYGVNS. Note on this clonotype: Its matching antigen is unknown.

Whole-study findings and limits: TCRbeta inverse Simpson diversity was decreased in IBD patients versus healthy co-twins. Treatment differences in immunosuppression may have added variability to the repertoires of patients.

TCRdb re-called the 5' RACE reads and catalogs CDR3 proteins one per entry, DNA excluded. The listing records more than 300,000 distinct CDR3 sequences. This clonotype was obtained from a human donor with ulcerative colitis or Crohn's disease, or a healthy co-twin of an affected twin (not recorded which). The sample taken for sequencing was blood. The chain links TRBV25-1 to TRBJ2-5; TCRdb returns TRBD2, unconfirmable since there is no DNA. CDR3 amino acids: CATPPDRPYQETQYF.